This TCR beta chain was sequenced during a study of cytomegalovirus exposure and HLA in healthy donors. Overall study results and limits: Some V segments could not be told apart, so they were left out, TRBV6-2 and TRBV6-3 among them. Despite most TCR sequences being rare, some public TCRs occurred in many donors. In a later analysis, HLA-associated beta chains showed higher expansion and lower generation probabilities than comparable chains.

PCR was performed using 60 Vbeta and 13 Jbeta primers. TCRdb's table, derived via immunoSEQ multiplex PCR, lists solely in-frame clones and lacks some. The sample consists of about 140,000 clones, 80% of them appearing once. This clone was observed a handful of times. Its matching antigen is unknown. V was clipped by 2 bases and J by 0 bases, with 19 bases between them. This CDR3 region has 18 residues. Looked up from germline, CDR1 is MGHRA and CDR2 is YSYEKL. The sequencing sample was made of PBMCs. The V call is TRBV4-1, the J call TRBJ1-2; D is unclear. This sequence originates from a male donor in good health and CMV-seronegative. In DNA form, the CDR3 reads TGCGCCAGCAGCCAAAAAGTCCCCGCGAGCGGAGCTAACTATGGCTACACCTTC. It translates to CASSQKVPASGANYGYTF.